This T cell receptor beta chain is from a study of T cell clones after liver transplantation. Trimming cost V 4 bases and J 2 bases, with 9 bases left between them. This CDR3 comprises 13 residues. The V gene's germline CDR1 is SQVTM and CDR2 ANQGSEA. Sequencing was performed with immunoSEQ multiplex PCR; in TCRdb, only in-frame clones are kept and a portion is missing. The sample has about 70,000 clones, 75% to 90% seen once. The clonotype was recovered from a human patient who received a liver transplant. T cells may partly derive from the graft donor. The chain carries TRBV29-1 and TRBJ2-1, with D uncertain. The specimen comprised CD4+ T cells from blood, sampled 12 months after liver transplant. The CDR3 is CSVGGVTYNEQFF. The CDR3 DNA follows: TGCAGCGTTGGTGGGGTAACCTACAATGAGCAGTTCTTC.